Shown below are 3 T cell receptor beta chains from a single sample sequenced in a study of molecular identifiers for immune sequencing clone quantification. TCRdb re-called the PCR reads with MiXCR, one entry per CDR3 protein. The sample lists a few hundred thousand distinct CDR3 sequences; roughly 25% were seen once. Sequencing used naive CD8+ T cells from blood, with Jurkat cell RNA spiked in. The sample's subset: FACS-sorted CD8+CD4-CCR7+CD45RA+ naive T cells. The receptors derive from a human donor in good health. Some libraries in this study had Jurkat cell RNA spiked in.

This clonotype was counted between two and nine times. The V and J genes are TRBV6-5 and TRBJ2-5; 8 bases are shared with TRBD1. Germline values: CDR1 MNHEY, CDR2 SVGAGI. The CDR3 totals 16 residues. Trimming cost V 2 bases and J 1 base; bases outside gene matches: 6. CDR3 coding DNA: TGTGCCAGCAGTTACCGACAGGGGAGCATCCAAGAGACCCAGTACTTC. Translated, it gives CASSYRQGSIQETQYF.

This clonotype was detected once. A much bigger clone sits one base away, suggesting this may be a read error. This chain's CDR3 is CAISETIDTGSYEQYF. The CDR3 bases are TGTGCCATCAGTGAAACCATCGACACCGGCTCCTACGAGCAGTACTTC. V and J are TRBV10-3 and TRBJ2-7; D not certain. The V end was cut by 3 bases, the J end by 0 bases, with 15 bases between. Germline V gene lookup returns CDR1 ENHRY and CDR2 SYGVKD. The CDR3 runs 16 residues.

Comment on this clonotype: A read error is possible here, since a much larger clone lies one base away. This chain links TRBV5-3 with TRBJ1-1; D might be TRBD1 (5 bases). TRBV5-3 is an ORF for which the function is uncertain. The CDR3 is made up of 12 amino acids. V lost 10 bases, J lost 6 bases, and 16 bases lay in between. The CDR3 reads CAGSVGGPEAFF. The CDR3 region has the DNA TGTGCCGGCAGCGTGGGGGGACCTGAAGCTTTCTTT.